This TCR beta chain was retrieved from a study of CD8 T cells in ankylosing spondylitis. Findings of the study overall: Before this, some motif variants had been reported in reactive arthritis synovial fluid and blood. In ankylosing spondylitis blood, a motif of eight highly homologous TCR beta variants appeared characteristic. Significantly higher representation of disease-linked clones was reported for matched ankylosing spondylitis synovial fluid. Within peripheral blood, clones linked to disease were CD8+ and relatively rare.

TCRdb reprocessed the 5' RACE reads with MiXCR, giving one entry per CDR3 protein. Of 650,000 to 800,000 distinct CDR3 sequences listed, 19% are singletons. A remark on this clonotype: Its cognate antigen is unknown.

Sequencing was performed on blood, either unsorted or a sorted T cell fraction (not recorded which). This sequence originates from a male donor with ankylosing spondylitis.

The CDR3 protein is CSAQQTVRWREVDTQYF. In nucleotides, the CDR3 is TGCAGCGCCCAGCAAACCGTCCGGTGGCGGGAGGTGGATACGCAGTATTTT. This chain uses TRBV29-1 with TRBJ2-3; 8 bases line up with TRBD2. V lost 7 bases, J lost 6 bases, and 21 bases stayed unmatched. CDR1 SQVTM and CDR2 ANQGSEA come from the germline V gene. The CDR3 covers 17 residues.